Included here is one TCR beta chain sequence, with context. These data are taken from a study of blood T cell repertoires in COVID-19. Looking at the study overall: Acute-phase and convalescent COVID-19 samples originated in the United States, Italy and Spain. T cells, B-cell-depleted T cells, or PBMCs supplied cDNA or gDNA.

CDR3 size: 15 residues. The J segment lost 8 bases and the V segment lost 4 bases, leaving 7 bases of the junction unmatched. Per germline, CDR1 LGHDT and CDR2 YNNKEL (reference sequence). The authors' processing: Reference gene primer amplification gave estimated nucleated cell counts. Here immunoSEQ multiplex PCR was the method, and the copy in TCRdb shows in-frame clones only, minus some. V and J calls and clone size are as listed in that table; D and trimming were resolved from the DNA. The sample records tens of thousands of clones, roughly 87% being singletons. The gene calls are TRBV3-1 (or the pseudogene TRBV3-2) and TRBJ1-4; 10 bases agree with TRBD1. The sequenced material came from peripheral blood. This clonotype originated in a man aged 65-85 years with acute or convalescent COVID-19. DNA for the CDR3: TGTGCCAGCAGCCGACAGGGGGCGCCCCGGGAAAAACTGTTTTTT. Residues: CASSRQGAPREKLFF.